This TCR beta chain was found in a study of T-cell memory formation after mild COVID-19 (dated by TCRdb to about 2021). At the level of the whole study: Most TCR sequence clusters were specific to one of the two donors. Longitudinal TCRalpha and TCRbeta repertoire sequencing tracked T-cell clones expanding and contracting after mild COVID-19 in a couple of donors. Two young, previously healthy adult volunteers, one female and one male, were included in the cohort.

V is pared back by 1 base and J by 8 bases, with 1 base lying between the germline termini. Counted from cysteine to phenylalanine, this CDR3 has 11 amino acids. The DNA shown is the 33-base CDR3, in frame from base 1. CDR1 and CDR2 (KGHDR, SFDVKD) derive from the germline V gene. TCRdb lists the instrument as Illumina NovaSeq 6000. TCRalpha and TCRbeta cDNA libraries were built by 5'RACE with constant-segment primers, adding sample barcodes and unique molecular identifiers. Trizol reagent was used to extract RNA from every sample. The libraries were amplified in two PCR steps, and the second step added a second sample barcode and Illumina TruSeq adapters. The libraries were sequenced on an Illumina NovaSeq using 2 x 150 bp paired-end reads. Regarding the original processing steps: Demultiplexing of reads and collapsing into UMI-guided consensus sequences were performed with migec v1.2.7. Using mixcr v2.1.11, the UMI consensuses were aligned to TRA and TRB V and J templates and assembled into clonotypes. A clonotype was counted as expanded or contracted only if both edgeR and NoisET called the change significant, with noise models trained on biological replicates. For edgeR calls, the thresholds were a false discovery rate-adjusted p below 0.01 and a log2 fold-change of 1. PCA with hierarchical clustering of max-normalized trajectories of the 1000 most abundant clonotypes was used as exploratory dynamics analysis. Each responding clone was given a CD4 or CD8 phenotype based on the CD4+ and CD8+ repertoires, which had been sequenced separately. TCRdb reprocessed the public reads (quality trimming at Q25 with fastp, clone calling with MiXCR) and kept in-frame beta chains. Each CDR3 protein appears once, grouped with its most common genes and DNA. The V and J calls were not made by the authors but by TCRdb's processing. Counted in this sample were a few hundred thousand distinct CDR3 sequences; roughly 19% of them appeared once. The ten most abundant clones make up roughly 23% of the sample.

Ficoll-Paque density gradient centrifugation was the method used to isolate PBMCs. A word on this clonotype: No antigen is known for it. Per-base qualities were not stored, and no clone one base away is much larger.

Beyond this particular receptor, the publication reports: The study included only a couple of mild cases, and larger cohorts that include severe cases with pre-infection samples were judged to be necessary. SARS-CoV-2 specificity was not confirmed for the second-wave clones peaking on day 37. Contracting CD4+ clones appeared mostly in the CM and EM memory subsets, whereas CD8+ clones were enriched in EMRA. Some responding clones were detected in pre-infection memory, suggesting pre-existing cross-reactive memory T cells joined the SARS-CoV-2 response. Balanced CD4/CD8 phenotypes were observed for clones contracting from day 15 to 85, whereas a bias towards CD4+ was observed for a second wave of clones expanding from day 15 to 37.

This receptor was identified in a man aged 18 to 30 who had mild COVID-19 (a few samples of this study predate the infection). The sample titles of this study are shuffled in the database, so cell type and time point are left out; the donor was told from shared clones. This receptor chain uses TRBV24-1 and TRBJ2-2; the D gene cannot be named for sure. Sequencing input: PBMCs or a T cell subset sorted from them (not recorded which). The sequenced DNA: TGTGCCACCAGTGATTTTGGGGAGCTGTTTTTT. The translation is CATSDFGELFF.